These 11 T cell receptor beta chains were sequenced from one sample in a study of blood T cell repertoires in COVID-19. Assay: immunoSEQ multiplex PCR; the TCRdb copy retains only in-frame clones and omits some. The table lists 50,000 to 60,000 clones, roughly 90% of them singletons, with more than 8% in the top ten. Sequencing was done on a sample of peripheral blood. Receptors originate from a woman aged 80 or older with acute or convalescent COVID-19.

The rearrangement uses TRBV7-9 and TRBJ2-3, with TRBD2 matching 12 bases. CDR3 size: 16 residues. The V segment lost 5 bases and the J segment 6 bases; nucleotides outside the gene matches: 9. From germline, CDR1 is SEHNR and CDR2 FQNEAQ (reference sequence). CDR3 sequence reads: CASSPRGLAGSDTQYF. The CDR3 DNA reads TGTGCCAGCAGCCCTAGAGGACTAGCGGGATCCGATACGCAGTATTTT.

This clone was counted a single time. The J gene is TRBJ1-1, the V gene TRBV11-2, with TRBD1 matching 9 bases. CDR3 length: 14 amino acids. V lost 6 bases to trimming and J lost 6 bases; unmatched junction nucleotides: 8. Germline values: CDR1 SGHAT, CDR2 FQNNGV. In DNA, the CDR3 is TGTGCCAGCAGGAGACAACAGGGGGCTTCTGAAGCTTTCTTT. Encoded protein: CASRRQQGASEAFF.

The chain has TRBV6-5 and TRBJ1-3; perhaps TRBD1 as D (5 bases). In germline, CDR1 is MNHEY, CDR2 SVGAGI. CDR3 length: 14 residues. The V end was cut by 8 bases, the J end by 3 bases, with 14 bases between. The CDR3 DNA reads TGTGCCAGCTCGGACATAAGATATGGAAACACCATATATTTT. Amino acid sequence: CASSDIRYGNTIYF.

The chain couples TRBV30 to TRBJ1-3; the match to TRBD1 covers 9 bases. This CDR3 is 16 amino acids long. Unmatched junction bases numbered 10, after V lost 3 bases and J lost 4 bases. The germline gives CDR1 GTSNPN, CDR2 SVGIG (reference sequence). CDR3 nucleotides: TGTGCCTGGAGCGTTCCCTCCGGGACAGGGGGAAACACCATATATTTT. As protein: CAWSVPSGTGGNTIYF.

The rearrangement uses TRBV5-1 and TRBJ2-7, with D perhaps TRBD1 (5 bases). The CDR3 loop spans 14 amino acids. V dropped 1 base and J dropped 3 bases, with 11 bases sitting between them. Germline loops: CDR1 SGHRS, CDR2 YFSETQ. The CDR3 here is CASSLTGTNYEQYF. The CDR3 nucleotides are TGCGCCAGCAGCTTGACAGGCACCAACTACGAGCAGTACTTC.

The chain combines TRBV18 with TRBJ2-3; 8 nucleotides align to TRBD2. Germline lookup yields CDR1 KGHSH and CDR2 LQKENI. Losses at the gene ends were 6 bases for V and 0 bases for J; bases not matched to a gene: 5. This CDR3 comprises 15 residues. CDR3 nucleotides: TGTGCCAGCTCGGAAACTAGCGGTAGCACAGATACGCAGTATTTT. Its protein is CASSETSGSTDTQYF. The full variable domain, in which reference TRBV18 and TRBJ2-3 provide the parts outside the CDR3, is NAGVMQNPRHLVRRRGQEARLRCSPMKGHSHVYWYRQLPEEGLKFMVYLQKENIIDESGMPKERFSAEFPKEGPSILRIQQVVRGDSAAYFCASSETSGSTDTQYFGPGTRLTVL.

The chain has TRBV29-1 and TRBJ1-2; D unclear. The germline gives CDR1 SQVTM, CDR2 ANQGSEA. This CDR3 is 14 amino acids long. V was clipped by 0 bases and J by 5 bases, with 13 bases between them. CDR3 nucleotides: TGCAGCGTTGAAGATCAAGGAAAAGCGTATGGCTACACCTTC. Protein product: CSVEDQGKAYGYTF.

CDR3 nucleotide sequence: TGTGCCAGTAGTATACTCCGACAGGGGGCGAACACCGGGGAGCTGTTTTTT. This codes for CASSILRQGANTGELFF. The chain has TRBV19 and TRBJ2-2; 9 positions match TRBD1. Looked up from germline, CDR1 is LNHDA and CDR2 is SQIVND (reference sequence). V lost 2 bases and J lost 0; bases outside the gene matches: 4. The CDR3 length is 17 residues.

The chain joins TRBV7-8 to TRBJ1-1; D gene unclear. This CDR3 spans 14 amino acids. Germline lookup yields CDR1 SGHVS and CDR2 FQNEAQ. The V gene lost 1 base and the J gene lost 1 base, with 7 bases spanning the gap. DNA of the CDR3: TGTGCCAGCAGCTTAGTTTTCGGGAACACTGAAGCTTTCTTT. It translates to CASSLVFGNTEAFF.

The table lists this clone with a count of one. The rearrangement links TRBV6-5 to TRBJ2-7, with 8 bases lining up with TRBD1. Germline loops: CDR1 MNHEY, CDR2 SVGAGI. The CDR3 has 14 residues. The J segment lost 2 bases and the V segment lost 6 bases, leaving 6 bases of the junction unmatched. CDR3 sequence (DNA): TGTGCCAGCAGGAGGACAGGGCTCACCTACGAGCAGTACTTC. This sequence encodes CASRRTGLTYEQYF.

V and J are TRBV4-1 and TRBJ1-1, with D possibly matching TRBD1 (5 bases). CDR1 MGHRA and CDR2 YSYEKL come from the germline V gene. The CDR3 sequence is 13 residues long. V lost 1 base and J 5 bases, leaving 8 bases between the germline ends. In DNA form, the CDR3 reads TGCGCCAGCAGCCAAGCACGGGGGACTGAAGCTTTCTTT. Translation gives CASSQARGTEAFF.